Listed below are T cell receptor beta chains from one sample, sequenced in a study of post-analysis software for immune sequencing data. TCRdb re-analysed the PCR reads in MiXCR, keeping a single row per CDR3 protein. The sample has approximately 400,000 distinct CDR3 sequences, less than 40% seen once; the top ten hold 13%. Source material: blood. These receptor sequences come from a girl under 18 with multiple sclerosis. Both conserved end residues are part of each CDR3.

J gene	V gene	CDR3 length	CDR3 protein
TRBJ1-2	TRBV7-9	14	CASSPSTGGYGYTF
TRBJ2-5	TRBV6-6	17	CASSYPLAGGPQETQYF
TRBJ2-1	TRBV12-3/TRBV12-4	13	CASSLTGHNEQFF
TRBJ2-1	TRBV5-1	16	CASSSGLGQGWNEQFF
TRBJ2-7	TRBV20-1	12	CSARDDGYEQDF
TRBJ2-5	TRBV12-3/TRBV12-4	14	CASSSTGGQETQYF
TRBJ2-1	TRBV6-5	14	CASSPLEVPNEQFF
TRBJ1-5	TRBV27	14	CASRLQGSNQPQHF
TRBJ1-6	TRBV30	15	CAWTGDRSTISPLHF
TRBJ1-1	TRBV5-6	14	CASELGPPNPEAFF
TRBJ1-2	TRBV20-1	17	CSARRGDRGYRNGGYTF
TRBJ1-5	TRBV10-3	16	CAISGGTGGPNQPQHF
TRBJ2-7	TRBV19	16	CASSIGGGGRSYEQYF
TRBJ1-6	TRBV7-2	14	CASSLGQGGSPLHF
TRBJ2-1	TRBV6-2/TRBV6-3	14	CATQWGGDYNEQFF
TRBJ1-1	TRBV6-5	15	CASSYWGEGDRVAFF
TRBJ2-1	TRBV25-1	15	CASSVSMISYNEQFF
TRBJ2-5	TRBV7-9	14	CASSHQQGQETQYF
TRBJ2-7	TRBV12-3/TRBV12-4	17	CASSFWAPGDRVYEQYF
TRBJ2-7	TRBV30	11	CAWSPGYEQYF
TRBJ2-7	TRBV18	16	CASSPGWGTGNYEQYF
-	TRBV6-5	15	CASSYRMGWNEKLFF
TRBJ1-6	TRBV12-3/TRBV12-4	16	CASSTSTREDNSPLHF
TRBJ2-5	TRBV6-2/TRBV6-3	12	CASSYSWETQYF
TRBJ1-5	TRBV12-3/TRBV12-4	14	CASSPRPYNQPQHF
TRBJ1-6	TRBV3-1	16	CASSQGGLTNYSPLHF
TRBJ1-2	TRBV29-1	13	CSASTGRDYGYTF
TRBJ2-5	TRBV6-5	13	CASSYTGQETQYF
TRBJ1-6	TRBV5-4	15	CASSTYREGNSPPHF
TRBJ2-5	TRBV11-1	18	CASSLVLGSTGGQETQYF
TRBJ1-2	TRBV25-1	14	CASSITGADYGYTF
TRBJ1-5	TRBV10-3	16	CAISDGGHHSNQPQHF
TRBJ1-2	TRBV11-1	14	CASSFGGTNYGYTF
TRBJ2-1	TRBV11-2	18	CASSRGTSGGRMYNEQFF
TRBJ1-1	TRBV13	12	CATHIRYTEAFF
TRBJ2-3	TRBV12-3/TRBV12-4	16	CASSLSATGTVNTQYF
TRBJ2-3	TRBV12-3/TRBV12-4	14	CASSLSYSTDTQYF
TRBJ1-2	TRBV18	15	CASSPGDETNYGYTF
TRBJ2-2	TRBV4-3	23	CASSQRTPYRPSGGLLTDGELFF
TRBJ2-7	TRBV7-9	14	CASSASGQSYEQYF
TRBJ1-2	TRBV3-1	12	CATSVGPYGYTF
TRBJ1-2	TRBV21-1	15	CQEGDTPFTDYGYTF
TRBJ1-2	TRBV6-1	17	CASSEFFGGQGSYGYTF
TRBJ2-3	TRBV27	15	CASTQKSGGKDTQYF
TRBJ1-5	TRBV4-1	12	CASSHPQGAQHF
-	TRBV5-1	15	CASSGLQGGPHEQYF
TRBJ1-2	TRBV29-1	10	CSDGSLGYTF
TRBJ1-1	TRBV20-1	14	CSARDGGGVGEAFF
TRBJ1-1	TRBV7-9	14	CASSLTERNTEAFF
TRBJ1-2	TRBV12-3/TRBV12-4	13	CASNLLGLSGYTF
TRBJ2-3	TRBV12-3/TRBV12-4	14	CASSFDRTTDTQYF
TRBJ1-1	TRBV6-4	12	CASTNLGGEAFF
TRBJ1-1	TRBV6-6	16	CASSSHRRVADTEAFF
TRBJ2-4	TRBV4-1	15	CASSQVPLKKNIQYF
TRBJ2-5	TRBV7-2	14	CASSLVLYQETQYF